The T cell receptor beta chain under discussion was sequenced for a study of cytomegalovirus exposure and HLA in healthy donors. V was clipped by 4 bases and J by 7 bases; unmatched bases: 6. From germline, CDR1 is MNHEY and CDR2 SVGAGI. The CDR3 runs 13 residues. Primers: 60 Vbeta forward and 13 Jbeta reverse. Method: immunoSEQ multiplex PCR; TCRdb's copy keeps in-frame clones and lacks some. Its table lists under 100,000 clones. Findings and caveats of the study: TRBV6-2, TRBV6-3 and some other V segments were excluded as indistinguishable. A missense variant in DCLRE1C was later tied to TCR beta V- and J-gene trimming. As was reported, the classifier diagnosed cytomegalovirus status with high specificity and sensitivity. The number of N-insertions in an Asian-associated ancestry cluster was reportedly below the 666-donor mean in a later analysis.

On this clone itself: Its target is not known.

Specimen: PBMCs. This chain connects TRBV6-5 to TRBJ1-2; 7 nucleotides agree with TRBD1. The TCR originated in a man aged 25-45 years in good health and CMV-seronegative. Here the CDR3 reads CASSLQGRGGYTF. DNA of the CDR3: TGTGCCAGCAGTTTACAGGGGCGGGGTGGCTACACCTTC.